One and the same sample provided the 22 T cell receptor beta chains below, sequenced in a study of Graves' ophthalmopathy and Graves' hyperthyroidism. RNA transcripts served as template for amplifying TCR beta CDR3 sequences. Following a first-round RT-PCR that used HTBI primers, a second-round multiplex PCR was carried out. Each CDR3 protein is one row after TCRdb ran MiXCR on the multiplex PCR reads. The sample holds roughly 700,000 distinct CDR3 sequences, roughly two fifths seen once. The sequenced sample consisted of peripheral blood. These receptors were taken from an adult man with Graves' ophthalmopathy.

Note on this clonotype: One end of the junction varies from germline; a read error may be responsible. V usage is TRBV10-3 and J usage is TRBJ2-2; D not certain. The V gene's germline CDR1 is ENHRY and CDR2 SYGVKD. The CDR3 has 14 amino acids. Here the CDR3 reads CASSYDPNTGELFF. The CDR3 coding sequence is TGTGCCAGCAGTTATGATCCTAACACCGGGGAGCTGTTTTTT.

This clonotype has a handful of counts. The J gene is TRBJ1-5, the V gene TRBV12-3 or TRBV12-4, with D hard to call. The CDR3 has 13 amino acids. Trimming left V 3 bases short and J 4 bases short, with 7 bases between. The CDR3 DNA reads as TGTGCCAGCAGTTTTAGGAGGAATCAGCCCCAGCATTTT. It specifies CASSFRRNQPQHF.

V and J are TRBV25-1 and TRBJ1-1; 8 bases map to TRBD1. V dropped 2 bases and J dropped 10; count of bases not matched to a gene: 9. CDR3 length: 14 residues. Germline V lookup: CDR1 MGHDK, CDR2 SYGVNS. The CDR3 DNA sequence: TGTGCCAGCAGTGAAACGACCCAGGGGGCTGGAGCTTTCTTT. This sequence encodes CASSETTQGAGAFF.

On this clonotype: This may be a read error: a much more frequent sequence differs by one nucleotide. The missing conserved phenylalanine or tryptophan at the end of this CDR3 makes a read error likely. The chain recombines TRBV2 with TRBJ1-1; possible D gene TRBD1, 5 bases. The V gene's germline CDR1 is SNHLY and CDR2 FYNNEI. The CDR3 is made up of 14 amino acids. V shed 2 bases and J shed 8 bases, with 15 bases lying between them. The CDR3 loop is CASSELLDSLEAFL. In DNA form, the CDR3 reads TGTGCCAGCAGTGAATTACTAGACAGCTTAGAAGCTTTCCTT.

CDR3 sequence (DNA): TGCGCCAGCAGCCCCGGGACTAGCGGGACGGGAGAGACCCAGTACTTC. Residues: CASSPGTSGTGETQYF. The genes are TRBV5-1 and TRBJ2-5, with 13 bases that match TRBD2. Trimming cost V 4 bases and J 4 bases; bases outside gene matches: 7. The CDR3 runs 16 residues. Per the germline V gene, CDR1 is SGHRS and CDR2 is YFSETQ. The complete variable domain, with remaining parts taken from reference TRBV5-1 and TRBJ2-5, reads KAGVTQTPRYLIKTRGQQVTLSCSPISGHRSVSWYQQTPGQGLQFLFEYFSETQRNKGNFPGRFSGRQFSNSRSEMNVSTLELGDSALYLCASSPGTSGTGETQYFGPGTRLLVL.

The chain links TRBV29-1 to TRBJ1-5; 7 positions agree with TRBD1. This CDR3 region has 13 residues. CDR1 SQVTM and CDR2 ANQGSEA come from the germline V gene. The junction had 8 bases not matched to a gene; V was cut back by 7 bases and J by 5 bases. CDR3 DNA: TGCAGCGCGGGGACCGGGACAGATCAGCCCCAGCATTTT. This translates into CSAGTGTDQPQHF.

The DNA for the CDR3 is TGTGCCAGCTACCCCAACTTGAACACTGAAGCTTTCTTT. As protein: CASYPNLNTEAFF. The rearrangement uses TRBV25-1 and TRBJ1-1; D unresolved. Trimming left V 8 bases short and J 0 bases short, with 10 bases between. Germline values: CDR1 MGHDK, CDR2 SYGVNS. This CDR3 region has 13 residues.

The chain employs TRBV2 and TRBJ1-4; no clear D gene. This CDR3 is built from 12 residues. Trimming removed 7 bases from V and 6 bases from J, with 9 bases in between. Looked up from germline, CDR1 is SNHLY and CDR2 is FYNNEI. CDR3 DNA: TGTGCCAGCAAGGCCGGGGATGAAAAACTGTTTTTT. As protein: CASKAGDEKLFF. The full variable domain, completed using reference TRBV2 and TRBJ1-4, is EPEVTQTPSHQVTQMGQEVILRCVPISNHLYFYWYRQILGQKVEFLVSFYNNEISEKSEIFDDQFSVERPDGSNFTLKIRSTKLEDSAMYFCASKAGDEKLFFGSGTQLSVL.

The CDR3 here is CSARLPGLASSGELFF. The CDR3 DNA reads as TGCAGTGCTAGACTACCGGGACTAGCGTCTTCCGGGGAGCTGTTTTTT. The chain is built from TRBV20-1 and TRBJ2-2; 10 bases are shared with TRBD2. Germline lookup yields CDR1 DFQATT and CDR2 SNEGSKA (reference sequence). V shed 2 bases, J shed 6 bases, and the junction held 9 bases outside the gene matches. This CDR3 spans 16 amino acids.

Note on this clonotype: Possible read error: a much larger clone is one base away. The chain employs TRBV10-3 and TRBJ2-7, with 13 nucleotides matching TRBD2. V gave up 5 bases and J gave up 4 bases; unmatched junction bases: 8. Germline loops: CDR1 ENHRY, CDR2 SYGVKD. The CDR3 runs to 16 residues. The CDR3 loop is CAISPLGLAGDYEQYF. CDR3 bases: TGTGCCATCAGTCCCCTTGGACTAGCGGGAGATTACGAGCAGTACTTC.

This clonotype showed up many times. This rearrangement joins TRBV2 to TRBJ2-5; D is undetermined. Trimming shortened V by 7 bases and J by 1 base, and 16 bases separated the two germline ends. Germline CDR1 reads SNHLY; CDR2 reads FYNNEI. The CDR3 extends over 15 amino acids. CDR3 nucleotide sequence: TGTGCCAGCATCTCGATTTTGGCAAGCCAAGAGACCCAGTACTTC. This sequence encodes CASISILASQETQYF.

The CDR3 here is CASSPGQGATNEKLFF. The DNA of the CDR3 is TGTGCCAGCTCACCCGGACAGGGCGCAACTAATGAAAAACTGTTTTTT. This rearrangement joins TRBV9 to TRBJ1-4; 8 bases match TRBD1. Per the germline V gene, CDR1 is SGDLS and CDR2 is YYNGEE. The trim removed 7 bases at V and 0 bases at J, leaving 8 bases unmatched. The CDR3 is 16 amino acids.

A note on this clonotype: With a much larger clone just one base away, this may be a read error. The gene calls are TRBV11-1 and TRBJ1-1; TRBD1 is a possible D gene (6 bases). CDR3 size: 14 residues. Germline CDR1 and CDR2: SGHAT and FQDESV (reference sequence). CDR3 sequence reads: CASSLGQENTETFF. In nucleotides, the CDR3 is TGTGCCAGCAGCTTAGGACAGGAGAACACTGAAACTTTCTTT.

This clonotype was counted a few times. This chain connects TRBV6-1 to TRBJ1-2; D perhaps matches TRBD1 (6 bases). With 5 bases removed from V and 4 bases from J, the gap between germline ends came to 14 bases. The CDR3 is 14 residues long. The germline gives CDR1 MNHNS, CDR2 SASEGT. The CDR3 coding sequence is TGTGCCAGCAGTTCGGGGGCCTCGGGCTATGGCTACACCTTC. It encodes CASSSGASGYGYTF.

There are a few counts of this clonotype. The chain carries TRBV20-1 and TRBJ1-1; a possible D gene is TRBD1 (5 bases). CDR1 is DFQATT and CDR2 is SNEGSKA in the germline V gene (reference sequence). Trimming left V 2 bases short and J 0 bases short, with 19 bases between. The CDR3 loop spans 17 amino acids. CDR3 bases: TGCAGTGCTAGAAGGAAGGGGAGGAGAGGCGTGAACACTGAAGCTTTCTTT. This encodes CSARRKGRRGVNTEAFF.

This clonotype has a handful of counts. The gene calls are TRBV20-1 and TRBJ2-5; unclear D gene. The CDR3 spans 12 residues. Trimming took off 4 bases at V and 0 bases at J, with 6 bases between the two ends. The germline V gene encodes CDR1 DFQATT and CDR2 SNEGSKA (reference sequence). CDR3 in amino acids: CSANKYQETQYF. CDR3 bases: TGCAGTGCTAACAAGTACCAAGAGACCCAGTACTTC.

This clonotype was picked up a small number of times. J is TRBJ2-7 and V is TRBV20-1; 8 nucleotides line up with TRBD1. In germline, CDR1 is DFQATT, CDR2 SNEGSKA (reference sequence). The J segment lost 1 base and the V segment lost 3 bases, leaving 2 bases of the junction unmatched. This CDR3 has 13 amino acids. CDR3: CSASDRGSYEQYF. CDR3 in DNA: TGCAGTGCTAGCGACAGGGGTTCCTACGAGCAGTACTTC.

The V gene is TRBV7-8, the J gene TRBJ1-4, with TRBD1 identical over 7 bases. There are 15 residues in the CDR3. Looked up from germline, CDR1 is SGHVS and CDR2 is FQNEAQ. The junction had 10 bases not matched to a gene; V was cut back by 5 bases and J by 7 bases. CDR3 protein: CASSADRESREKLFF. CDR3 sequence (DNA): TGTGCCAGCAGCGCCGACAGGGAAAGTCGTGAAAAACTGTTTTTT.

The chain recombines TRBV6-5 with TRBJ2-5, with 7 bases matching TRBD1. The V segment lost 0 bases and the J segment 5 bases; nucleotides outside the gene matches: 9. CDR1 and CDR2 (germline): MNHEY, SVGAGI. This CDR3 has 16 residues. CDR3 sequence (DNA): TGTGCCAGCAGTTACTCGTTCGAGGGGGCGAGGGAGACCCAGTACTTC. It specifies CASSYSFEGARETQYF.

The J gene is TRBJ2-5, the V gene TRBV7-8; 7 bases align to TRBD1. This CDR3 has 15 residues. CDR1 and CDR2 (germline): SGHVS, FQNEAQ. The V segment lost 4 bases and the J segment 8 bases; nucleotides outside the gene matches: 13. The CDR3 protein is CASSSSPTGEGTQYF. The CDR3 nucleotides read TGTGCCAGCAGCTCCTCACCTACAGGGGAAGGAACCCAGTACTTC.

Points on this clonotype: This may stem from a read error, because a much larger clone lies one nucleotide away. This chain links TRBV7-9 with TRBJ1-2, with 8 bases identical to TRBD1. The CDR3 covers 16 residues. Germline V lookup: CDR1 SEHNR, CDR2 FQNEAQ (reference sequence). The CDR3 DNA follows: TGTGCCAGCAGCTTAAAAGTGGTTGCATTTATACGGACAGGGCGATTC. It translates to CASSLKVVAFIRTGRF.

This clonotype appeared a few times. The J gene is TRBJ1-2, the V gene TRBV15; 7 nucleotides match TRBD1. The CDR3 consists of 13 residues. J lost 8 bases, V lost 1 base, and 4 bases had no gene match. The germline CDR1 and CDR2 sequences are LNHNV and YYDKDF (reference sequence). This CDR3 is CATSRGLTGGYTF. CDR3 in DNA: TGTGCCACCAGCAGAGGATTGACAGGGGGCTACACCTTC.